A single sample gave rise to the 30 T cell receptor beta chains below, sequenced in a study of blood T cells in healthy people across ages. A second PCR, run for roughly 7 to 11 cycles, used a sample-barcoded 5' primer plus a J-beta primer mix. From the 5' RACE reads, TCRdb called clonotypes with MiXCR, one entry per CDR3 protein. This repertoire shows about 900,000 distinct CDR3 sequences, around 49% found once; its top ten account for 13%. Sample: blood. The receptors shown here come from a man aged 25-45 years in good health.

The chain couples TRBV12-3 or TRBV12-4 to TRBJ1-1, with TRBD1 matching over 7 bases. After removal of 2 bases from V and 1 base from J, the junction contained 7 bases not matched to a gene. The CDR3 extends over 16 amino acids. CDR3 bases: TGTGCCAGCAGTTTACTGCAGGGGGGATGGAACACTGAAGCTTTCTTT. Its protein is CASSLLQGGWNTEAFF.

This rearrangement joins TRBV5-1 to TRBJ2-3; no reliable D call. CDR1 SGHRS and CDR2 YFSETQ come from the germline V gene. V shed 0 bases and J shed 6 bases, with 11 bases lying between them. This CDR3 is built from 14 residues. Here the CDR3 DNA reads TGCGCCAGCAGCTTGGGTGAGATTGTCGATACGCAGTATTTT. Translating gives CASSLGEIVDTQYF.

Comments on this clonotype: A much larger clonotype is one base distant, so this may be a read error. V and J are TRBV5-1 and TRBJ2-5, with 8 bases fitting TRBD1. Germline assignment: CDR1 SGHRS and CDR2 YFSETQ. Unmatched junction bases numbered 2, after V lost 0 bases and J lost 4 bases. The CDR3 runs to 14 residues. CDR3 DNA sequence: TGCGCCAGCAGCTTGGCCACAGGGGGAGAGACCCAGTACTTC. Residues: CASSLATGGETQYF.

CDR3 protein: CASSYPGNSYNEQFF. The CDR3 nucleotides are TGTGCCAGCAGTTATCCGGGGAACTCCTACAATGAGCAGTTCTTC. This rearrangement joins TRBV6-5 to TRBJ2-1; possibly TRBD2 for D (5 bases). Germline lookup yields CDR1 MNHEY and CDR2 SVGAGI. This CDR3 is 15 amino acids long. V was clipped by 3 bases and J by 0 bases, with 9 bases between them.

This clonotype appeared a single time. In DNA, the CDR3 is TGCGCCAGCAGTTTGACTAGTTCTGAGCAGTTCTTC. Translation gives CASSLTSSEQFF. V gene TRBV5-1 combines with J gene TRBJ2-1; D might be TRBD2 (6 bases). With 5 bases removed from V and 9 bases from J, the gap between germline ends came to 12 bases. The length of the CDR3 is 12 residues. The germline V gene has CDR1 SGHRS and CDR2 YFSETQ.

This clonotype occurred a few times. Here the CDR3 reads CASKSSALHF. CDR3 in DNA: TGTGCCAGCAAAAGCAGTGCCCTCCACTTT. The chain carries TRBV28 and TRBJ1-6; D is unclear. V gave up 7 bases and J gave up 14 bases, with 9 bases separating them. The CDR3 covers 10 residues. The V gene's germline CDR1 is MDHEN and CDR2 SYDVKM.

The rearrangement links TRBV4-3 to TRBJ1-6; TRBD1 agrees at 9 bases. CDR3 size: 15 residues. The V gene's germline CDR1 is LGHNA and CDR2 YSLEER. V was clipped by 2 bases and J by 7 bases; unmatched bases: 3. CDR3: CASSQSGQGNSPLHF. CDR3 coding DNA: TGCGCCAGCAGCCAATCGGGACAGGGCAATTCACCCCTCCACTTT.

V and J are TRBV28 and TRBJ2-3, with 8 bases fitting TRBD2. CDR1 and CDR2 (germline): MDHEN, SYDVKM. Trimming at V came to 3 bases and at J to 5 bases, leaving 7 bases not matched to a gene. The CDR3 length is 15 residues. The CDR3 nucleotides are TGTGCCAGCAGTTTTTCTCGGGGGGGCGTAGATACGCAGTATTTT. Translation gives CASSFSRGGVDTQYF.

Only a few counts were recorded for this clonotype. CDR3 loop: CASSLFEPKFYNEQFF. The CDR3 DNA reads as TGTGCCAGCAGTCTATTCGAGCCCAAATTCTACAATGAGCAGTTCTTC. V usage is TRBV3-1 and J usage is TRBJ2-1; D unclear. CDR1 is LGHDT and CDR2 is YNNKEL in the germline V gene (reference sequence). V shed 6 bases and J shed 3 bases, with 18 bases lying between them. The CDR3 runs 16 residues.

CDR3 sequence (DNA): TGTGCCAGCAGCTTGGGGACAAGGGGATTGACCTACGAGCAGTACTTC. It translates to CASSLGTRGLTYEQYF. V and J are TRBV5-6 and TRBJ2-7; D is possibly TRBD1 (5 bases). Trimming pared 0 bases from V and 2 bases from J, leaving 15 bases between. CDR3 size: 16 residues. Germline-derived CDR1 and CDR2 are SGHDT and YYEEEE.

The rearrangement joins TRBV4-1 to TRBJ1-5; D is undetermined. The CDR3 covers 16 residues. The V end was cut by 0 bases, the J end by 3 bases, with 12 bases between. CDR1 is MGHRA, CDR2 YSYEKL, per germline. The CDR3 sequence is CASSQEGARLNQPQHF. The CDR3 region has the DNA TGCGCCAGCAGCCAAGAAGGAGCCAGACTCAATCAGCCCCAGCATTTT.

The V gene is TRBV5-1, the J gene TRBJ1-1; TRBD1 is a possible D gene (5 bases). Germline CDR1 and CDR2: SGHRS and YFSETQ. The CDR3 sequence is 14 residues long. Trimming took 6 bases from V and 2 from J, leaving 14 bases between them. The CDR3 DNA reads as TGCGCCAGCAAGAGGGGACCGACCAACACTGAAGCTTTCTTT. This translates into CASKRGPTNTEAFF.

With regard to this clonotype: A much larger clone differs from this one at a single base, so this may be a read error. The gene calls are TRBV29-1 and TRBJ2-7, with D perhaps TRBD2 (6 bases). The CDR3 length is 13 residues. Germline lookup yields CDR1 SQVTM and CDR2 ANQGSEA. The germline V and J ends were trimmed by 7 bases and 1 base, with 14 bases remaining between them. The CDR3 DNA reads TGCAGCGCGCGGGGAGGCTTATCCTACGAGCAGTACTTC. It encodes CSARGGLSYEQYF.

The CDR3 is CSARDYRSPLNNEQFF. The CDR3 DNA reads TGCAGTGCTAGAGATTATAGATCACCCCTTAACAATGAGCAGTTCTTC. The rearrangement joins TRBV20-1 to TRBJ2-1, with D hard to call. Germline assignment: CDR1 DFQATT and CDR2 SNEGSKA (reference sequence). V was pared by 0 bases and J by 5 bases, with 17 bases between. This CDR3 region has 16 residues.

CDR3 region: CASRDTDYNEQFF. CDR3 nucleotides: TGTGCCAGCCGGGACACAGACTACAATGAGCAGTTCTTC. The J gene is TRBJ2-1, the V gene TRBV12-3 or TRBV12-4; perhaps TRBD1 as D (6 bases). V dropped 8 bases and J dropped 3 bases, with 11 bases sitting between them. The CDR3 runs 13 residues.

This clonotype showed up just a few times. The CDR3 DNA reads as TGTGCCAGCAGTTATTCGGTTTTGGATGGCTACACCTTC. Its protein product is CASSYSVLDGYTF. The rearrangement uses TRBV6-2 or TRBV6-3 and TRBJ1-2; no clear D. Trimming removed 3 bases from V and 6 bases from J, with 11 bases in between. The germline V gene has CDR1 MNHEY and CDR2 SVGEGT. The CDR3 length is 13 residues.

J is TRBJ2-3 and V is TRBV7-8; 11 bases are shared with TRBD2. The V gene's germline CDR1 is SGHVS and CDR2 FQNEAQ. CDR3 size: 14 residues. V shed 4 bases, J shed 14 bases, and the junction held 11 bases outside the gene matches. CDR3 amino acids: CASSYGTSGSRGYF. CDR3 bases: TGTGCCAGCAGCTATGGGACTAGCGGCTCCCGTGGGTATTTT.

On this clonotype: The junction and the germline gene differ at one end; a read error may be behind it. The chain has TRBV20-1 and TRBJ1-5; D might be TRBD1 (5 bases). The length of the CDR3 is 15 residues. In germline, CDR1 is DFQATT, CDR2 SNEGSKA (reference sequence). CDR3 nucleotide sequence: TGCGGTGCTAGAGATTGGATGGGGGAAAATCAGCCCCAGCATTTT. Its translation is CGARDWMGENQPQHF.

The chain combines TRBV10-3 with TRBJ2-3; 8 nucleotides align to TRBD2. Germline CDR1 reads ENHRY; CDR2 reads SYGVKD. CDR3 length: 17 residues. Germline trimming cut 6 bases from V and 4 bases from J; bases unmatched to any gene: 15. DNA for the CDR3: TGTGCCATCAGCCACCCGTCAACTAGCGGCCGGGCAGATACGCAGTATTTT. Its protein product is CAISHPSTSGRADTQYF.

This clonotype appeared many times. The chain uses TRBV11-1 and TRBJ2-7, with 7 bases identical to TRBD2. The ends lost 2 bases at V and 4 bases at J; junction bases unmatched: 11. The CDR3 runs to 16 residues. Looked up from germline, CDR1 is SGHAT and CDR2 is FQDESV (reference sequence). In DNA, the CDR3 is TGTGCCAGCAGCTTACCGAGCGGGGTGAACCCGTACGAGCAGTACTTC. This codes for CASSLPSGVNPYEQYF. The full variable domain, its missing parts supplied by reference TRBV11-1 and TRBJ2-7, is EAEVAQSPRYKITEKSQAVAFWCDPISGHATLYWYRQILGQGPELLVQFQDESVVDDSQLPKDRFSAERLKGVDSTLKIQPAELGDSAMYLCASSLPSGVNPYEQYFGPGTRLTVT.

The gene calls are TRBV11-2 and TRBJ2-7; 9 bases map to TRBD2. Losses at the gene ends were 5 bases for V and 2 bases for J; bases not matched to a gene: 7. The CDR3 loop spans 15 amino acids. Per the germline V gene, CDR1 is SGHAT and CDR2 is FQNNGV. The CDR3 region is CASSRREGLTYEQYF. For the CDR3, the DNA is TGTGCCAGCAGCAGGCGGGAGGGGTTAACCTACGAGCAGTACTTC.

This clonotype was counted only a few times. Here the CDR3 reads CASSIGTGTSYEQYF. In nucleotides, the CDR3 is TGTGCCAGCAGCATAGGGACGGGGACCTCCTACGAGCAGTACTTC. This chain links TRBV3-1 with TRBJ2-7; D might be TRBD1 or TRBD2, each matching 5 bases. Looked up from germline, CDR1 is LGHDT and CDR2 is YNNKEL (reference sequence). CDR3 length: 15 amino acids. V dropped 5 bases and J dropped 0 bases, with 14 bases sitting between them.

This clonotype was found a few times. The gene calls are TRBV10-3 and TRBJ2-5, with TRBD1 identical over 11 bases. This CDR3 region has 13 residues. V was pared by 10 bases and J by 3 bases, with 4 bases of the junction left unmatched. CDR1 and CDR2 (germline): ENHRY, SYGVKD. The CDR3 DNA reads as TGTGCCACTGGACAGGGGGCTAAAGAGACCCAGTACTTC. Residues: CATGQGAKETQYF.

The chain has TRBV6-1 and TRBJ2-1; 14 nucleotides match TRBD2. Germline-derived CDR1 and CDR2 are MNHNS and SASEGT. This CDR3 spans 18 amino acids. V lost 9 bases and J lost 4; bases outside the gene matches: 14. CDR3 amino acids: CASLMRLAGGMGYNEQFF. CDR3 nucleotides: TGTGCCAGTCTAATGAGACTAGCGGGAGGGATGGGGTACAATGAGCAGTTCTTC.

This clonotype was picked up a small number of times. V and J are TRBV27 and TRBJ2-2; TRBD2 is a possible D gene (5 bases). V lost 8 bases and J 3 bases, leaving 16 bases between the germline ends. The CDR3 has 15 residues. Germline CDR1 MNHEY, CDR2 SMNVEV (reference sequence). The CDR3 spells CASCPLDFYTGELFF. The CDR3 nucleotides read TGTGCCAGCTGCCCCCTGGACTTTTACACCGGGGAGCTGTTTTTT.

The chain carries TRBV4-1 and TRBJ1-4; D not certain. This CDR3 contains 13 residues. Germline-derived CDR1 and CDR2 are MGHRA and YSYEKL. V lost 2 bases to trimming and J lost 5 bases, with 6 bases between them. The CDR3 DNA follows: TGCGCCAGCAGCCAAAACGAGAATGAAAAACTGTTTTTT. Translation: CASSQNENEKLFF.

This rearrangement joins TRBV21-1 to TRBJ2-1; TRBD2, as called in the table, went unchecked against the DNA. TRBV21-1 is annotated as a pseudogene. The CDR3 runs 15 residues. CDR3 DNA sequence: TGTGCCAGCAGCTGTCGAGCGGGCTCCTACAATGAGCAGTTCTTC. Protein: CASSCRAGSYNEQFF.

The V and J genes are TRBV19 and TRBJ2-1, with 8 nucleotides matching TRBD1. CDR1 LNHDA and CDR2 SQIVND come from the germline V gene (reference sequence). V lost 3 bases, J lost 6 bases, and 10 bases stayed unmatched. This CDR3 is built from 16 residues. Here the CDR3 reads CASSIPGGRTPNEQFF. CDR3 DNA: TGTGCCAGTAGTATCCCAGGGGGCCGAACCCCCAATGAGCAGTTCTTC.

This chain joins TRBV12-3 or TRBV12-4 and TRBJ1-1; the D gene is possibly TRBD1 (6 bases). Trimming pared 5 bases from V and 11 bases from J, leaving 18 bases between. This CDR3 region has 13 residues. The CDR3 bases are TGTGCCAGCAGTCCACATACAGGGAGTTGGGCTTTCTTT. It yields the protein CASSPHTGSWAFF.

The chain carries TRBV6-5 and TRBJ2-5, with 14 bases that match TRBD2. CDR3 length: 17 amino acids. CDR1 and CDR2 from the germline V gene are MNHEY and SVGAGI. With V trimmed by 2 bases and J by 4 bases, 6 bases remained unmatched. CDR3 nucleotides: TGTGCCAGCAGTTACCCGGGACTAGCGGGGGAATCAGAGACCCAGTACTTC. Its protein product is CASSYPGLAGESETQYF.